This T cell receptor (beta chain) is from a study of cytomegalovirus exposure and HLA in healthy donors. This CDR3 region has 14 residues. The germline V gene encodes CDR1 MNHEY and CDR2 SMNVEV (reference sequence). The germline V and J ends were trimmed by 7 bases and 8 bases, with 19 bases remaining between them. PCR involved 60 Vbeta and 13 Jbeta primers. Measured with immunoSEQ multiplex PCR; TCRdb has only the in-frame clones, and not every one. The sample consists of about 98,000 clones, about two thirds of them appearing once. This rearrangement joins TRBV27 to TRBJ2-3, with D maybe TRBD2 (6 bases). The sequence was collected from a female donor in good health and CMV-seronegative. The specimen was PBMCs. CDR3 in amino acids: CASTLGGRFATQYF. The CDR3, as DNA: TGTGCCAGCACGCTTGGGGGGAGGTTCGCTACGCAGTATTTT.